Shown below are 16 T cell receptor beta chains from a single sample sequenced in a study of siplizumab effects on memory and regulatory T cells. Only in-frame clones appear in the TCRdb table, and some are missing; sequencing was by immunoSEQ multiplex PCR. This table holds around 95,000 clones, about 91% found once. Input material: CD4+ T cells sorted from blood. These receptors were collected from a human donor in good health.

The J gene is TRBJ1-1, the V gene TRBV5-1; 7 positions match TRBD1. CDR1 SGHRS and CDR2 YFSETQ come from the germline V gene. This CDR3 comprises 14 residues. Losses at the gene ends were 0 bases for V and 11 bases for J; bases not matched to a gene: 10. As DNA, the CDR3 is TGCGCCAGCAGCTTGGGGGGGAAAGACAGGGTCGCTTTCTTT. Its translation: CASSLGGKDRVAFF.

V usage is TRBV11-3 and J usage is TRBJ2-3, with 8 bases identical to TRBD2. With 3 bases clipped from V and 13 bases from J, the junction kept 9 bases outside the gene matches. The CDR3 totals 13 residues. Germline CDR1 SGHNT, CDR2 YENEEA. This chain's CDR3 is CASSFTGGSIEYF. In DNA, the CDR3 is TGTGCCAGCAGCTTCACGGGGGGGTCCATAGAGTATTTT.

The gene calls are TRBV6-4 and TRBJ2-3; D gene ambiguous. CDR3 size: 11 residues. Trimming shortened V by 0 bases and J by 8 bases, and 3 bases separated the two germline ends. Per the germline V gene, CDR1 is MRHNA and CDR2 is SNTAGT. DNA for the CDR3: TGTGCCAGCAGTGACTCGACTACGCAGTATTTT. It codes for CASSDSTTQYF.

This chain connects TRBV30 to TRBJ1-3; D may be TRBD1 (5 bases). Germline V gene lookup returns CDR1 GTSNPN and CDR2 SVGIG (reference sequence). Trimming took 3 bases from V and 4 from J, leaving 16 bases between them. CDR3 size: 15 residues. The CDR3 protein is CAWRTGRPVGNTIYF. DNA for the CDR3: TGTGCCTGGAGGACGGGACGGCCTGTGGGAAACACCATATATTTT.

The chain uses TRBV2 and TRBJ2-1; 12 nucleotides align to TRBD2. V shed 6 bases, J shed 9 bases, and the junction held 9 bases outside the gene matches. CDR3 length: 15 amino acids. Germline CDR1 reads SNHLY; CDR2 reads FYNNEI. The CDR3 DNA reads as TGTGCCAGCAGGGGTCGACTAGCGGGGGCCAGTGAGCAGTTCTTC. Protein product: CASRGRLAGASEQFF. Full variable domain (missing parts from reference TRBV2 and TRBJ2-1): EPEVTQTPSHQVTQMGQEVILRCVPISNHLYFYWYRQILGQKVEFLVSFYNNEISEKSEIFDDQFSVERPDGSNFTLKIRSTKLEDSAMYFCASRGRLAGASEQFFGPGTRLTVL.

The chain links TRBV18 to TRBJ1-6, with 7 bases fitting TRBD1. V lost 4 bases and J lost 6; bases outside the gene matches: 6. CDR3 length: 15 residues. The V gene's germline CDR1 is KGHSH and CDR2 LQKENI. In nucleotides, the CDR3 is TGTGCCAGCTCACTCGGGACAGTCGCTAATTCACCCCTCCACTTT. Protein: CASSLGTVANSPLHF.

The genes are TRBV4-3 and TRBJ1-2, with a possible D match to TRBD1 (5 bases). The germline V and J ends were trimmed by 2 bases and 8 bases, with 18 bases remaining between them. This CDR3 contains 15 residues. Germline V gene sequence: CDR1 LGHNA, CDR2 YSLEER. CDR3 DNA: TGCGCCAGCAGCCAATCCGTCGACGGGGGGATAGGCTACACCTTC. Its protein product is CASSQSVDGGIGYTF.

In regard to this clone: This CDR3 fails to terminate in the conserved phenylalanine or tryptophan, so it likely reflects a read error. The DNA is left out, because the CDR3 cannot be placed on it with certainty; the CDR3 is given as TCRdb lists it. This chain joins TRBV7-6 and TRBJ1-2; the DNA was not compared with TRBD1, the D call given in the table. The CDR3 extends over 14 residues, inclusive of both ends. In germline, CDR1 is SGHVS, CDR2 FNYEAQ. CDR3 in amino acids: CASSPLPVTVPPDI.

This clone was counted between two and nine times. V and J are TRBV2 and TRBJ1-6; D is unresolved. The CDR3 is 13 amino acids. Trimming stripped 7 bases from V and 10 bases from J, with 14 bases between. Germline lookup yields CDR1 SNHLY and CDR2 FYNNEI. In DNA, the CDR3 is TGTGCCAGCACTATGGGAGGGCGCTCACCCCTCCACTTT. Residues: CASTMGGRSPLHF.

J is TRBJ2-3 and V is TRBV12-2. TRBV12-2 is a known pseudogene. The CDR3 covers 13 residues. This CDR3 is CASRLAWEDTQYF. CDR3 bases: TGTGCAAGTCGCTTAGCGTGGGAAGATACGCAGTATTTT.

V and J are TRBV30 and TRBJ2-7; tentative D call: TRBD2 (7 bases). The CDR3 runs 13 residues. Germline values: CDR1 GTSNPN, CDR2 SVGIG (reference sequence). Trimming stripped 5 bases from V and 2 bases from J, with 13 bases between. DNA for the CDR3: TGTGCCTGGGGGGGGGCCGGGACCTACGAGCAGTACTTC. Amino acids: CAWGGAGTYEQYF.

Of note for this clone: Other DNA sequences in this specimen translate into the identical CDR3. The chain has TRBV7-9 and TRBJ2-3, with D possibly being TRBD1 or TRBD2 (5 bases each). This CDR3 spans 13 amino acids. The ends were cut back, 5 bases at V and 4 bases at J, with 10 bases in the middle. CDR1 and CDR2 from the germline V gene are SEHNR and FQNEAQ (reference sequence). The chain's CDR3 is CASSPRGPDTQYF. CDR3 DNA sequence: TGTGCCAGCAGCCCGAGGGGCCCAGATACGCAGTATTTT.

The chain carries TRBV5-1 and TRBJ2-3; D remains ambiguous. Germline-derived CDR1 and CDR2 are SGHRS and YFSETQ. Deletions cut 4 bases from V and 1 base from J, with 7 bases between. This CDR3 comprises 13 residues. CDR3 DNA sequence: TGCGCCAGCAGCAACACAGGCACAGATACGCAGTATTTT. Translated: CASSNTGTDTQYF.

The table lists this clone with a few counts. The chain couples TRBV10-3 to TRBJ2-3; D remains ambiguous. The CDR3 loop spans 12 amino acids. Germline V lookup: CDR1 ENHRY, CDR2 SYGVKD. The germline V and J ends were trimmed by 2 bases and 2 bases, with 2 bases remaining between them. The CDR3 spells CAISEATDTQYF. The CDR3 DNA follows: TGTGCCATCAGTGAGGCCACAGATACGCAGTATTTT.

The J gene is TRBJ2-3, the V gene TRBV21-1; TRBD1, the D gene given by the table, was not confirmed from the DNA. TRBV21-1 is shown as a pseudogene. CDR3 length: 16 residues. CDR3 protein: CASSNSGGQSTDTQYF. CDR3 nucleotide sequence: TGTGCCAGCAGCAACTCCGGTGGGCAGAGCACAGATACGCAGTATTTT.

J is TRBJ1-3 and V is TRBV25-1; no firm D call. Trimming shortened V by 11 bases and J by 2 bases, and 13 bases separated the two germline ends. Germline CDR1 MGHDK, CDR2 SYGVNS. This CDR3 contains 13 residues. The CDR3 protein is CAYGITPGNTIYF. For the CDR3, the DNA is TGTGCCTACGGGATAACACCTGGAAACACCATATATTTT.